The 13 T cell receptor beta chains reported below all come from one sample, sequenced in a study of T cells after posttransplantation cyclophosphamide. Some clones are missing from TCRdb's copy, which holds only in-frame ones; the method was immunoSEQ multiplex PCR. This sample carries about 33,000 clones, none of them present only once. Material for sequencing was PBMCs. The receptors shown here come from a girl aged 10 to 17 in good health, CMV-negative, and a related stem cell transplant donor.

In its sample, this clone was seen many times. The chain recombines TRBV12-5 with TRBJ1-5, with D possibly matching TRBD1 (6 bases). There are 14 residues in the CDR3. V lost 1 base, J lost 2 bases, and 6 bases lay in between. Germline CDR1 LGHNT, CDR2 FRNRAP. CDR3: CASGLDRGNQPQHF. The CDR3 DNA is TGTGCTAGTGGTTTGGACAGGGGCAATCAGCCCCAGCATTTT.

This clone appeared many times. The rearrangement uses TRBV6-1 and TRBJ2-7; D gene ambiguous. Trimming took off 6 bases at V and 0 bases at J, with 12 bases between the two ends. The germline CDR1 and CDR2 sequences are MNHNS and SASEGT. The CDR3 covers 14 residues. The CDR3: CASSSTFGSYEQYF. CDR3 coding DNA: TGTGCCAGCAGCTCGACTTTTGGCTCCTACGAGCAGTACTTC.

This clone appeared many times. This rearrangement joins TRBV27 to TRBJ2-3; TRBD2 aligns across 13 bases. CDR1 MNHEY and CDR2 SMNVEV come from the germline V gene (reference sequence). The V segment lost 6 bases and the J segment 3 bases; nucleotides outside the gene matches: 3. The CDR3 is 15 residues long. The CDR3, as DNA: TGTGCCAGCAGACTAGCGGGAGGGTTGACAGATACGCAGTATTTT. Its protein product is CASRLAGGLTDTQYF.

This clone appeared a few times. This chain's CDR3 is CASSLQAGGLVGEQFF. CDR3 coding DNA: TGTGCCAGCAGCTTACAGGCGGGGGGGCTCGTGGGTGAGCAGTTCTTC. The gene calls are TRBV7-6 and TRBJ2-1, with 9 positions matching TRBD2. Germline CDR1 and CDR2: SGHVS and FNYEAQ. The CDR3 spans 16 residues. The trim removed 2 bases at V and 9 bases at J, leaving 11 bases unmatched.

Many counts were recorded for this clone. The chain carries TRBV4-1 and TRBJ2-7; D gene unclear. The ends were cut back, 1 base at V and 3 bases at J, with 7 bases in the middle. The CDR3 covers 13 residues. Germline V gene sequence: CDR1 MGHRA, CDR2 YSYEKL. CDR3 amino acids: CASSQVESYEQYF. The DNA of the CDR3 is TGCGCCAGCAGCCAAGTTGAGAGCTACGAGCAGTACTTC.

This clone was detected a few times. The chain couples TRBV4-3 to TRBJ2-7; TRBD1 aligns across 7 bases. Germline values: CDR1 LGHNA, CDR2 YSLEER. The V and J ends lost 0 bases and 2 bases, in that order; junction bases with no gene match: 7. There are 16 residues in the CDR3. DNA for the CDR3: TGCGCCAGCAGCCAAGATCTAATGGACAGGACCTACGAGCAGTACTTC. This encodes CASSQDLMDRTYEQYF.

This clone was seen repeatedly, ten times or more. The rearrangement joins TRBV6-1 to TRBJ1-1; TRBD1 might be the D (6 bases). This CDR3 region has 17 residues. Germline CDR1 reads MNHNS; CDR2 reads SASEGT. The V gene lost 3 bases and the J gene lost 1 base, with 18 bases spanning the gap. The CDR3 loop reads CASSDHRVVLENTEAFF. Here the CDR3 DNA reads TGTGCCAGCAGTGACCACAGGGTAGTCCTCGAGAACACTGAAGCTTTCTTT.

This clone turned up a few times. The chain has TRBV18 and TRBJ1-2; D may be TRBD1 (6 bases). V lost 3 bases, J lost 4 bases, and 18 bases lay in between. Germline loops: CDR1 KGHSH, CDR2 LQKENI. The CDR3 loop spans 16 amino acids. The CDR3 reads CASSPTAQGEIYGYTF. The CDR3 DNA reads TGTGCCAGCTCACCTACGGCACAGGGAGAAATCTATGGCTACACCTTC.

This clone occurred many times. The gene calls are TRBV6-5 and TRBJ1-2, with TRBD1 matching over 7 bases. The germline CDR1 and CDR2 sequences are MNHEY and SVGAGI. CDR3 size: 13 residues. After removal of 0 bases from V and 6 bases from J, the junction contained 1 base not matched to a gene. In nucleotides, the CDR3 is TGTGCCAGCAGTTACTCAGGGGGCGATGGCTACACCTTC. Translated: CASSYSGGDGYTF.

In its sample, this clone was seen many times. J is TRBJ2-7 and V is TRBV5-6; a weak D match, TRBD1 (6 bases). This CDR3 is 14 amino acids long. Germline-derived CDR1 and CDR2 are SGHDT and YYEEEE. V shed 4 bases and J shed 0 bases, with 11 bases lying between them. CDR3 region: CASSRGTASYEQYF. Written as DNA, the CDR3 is TGTGCCAGCAGCAGGGGGACGGCCTCCTACGAGCAGTACTTC.

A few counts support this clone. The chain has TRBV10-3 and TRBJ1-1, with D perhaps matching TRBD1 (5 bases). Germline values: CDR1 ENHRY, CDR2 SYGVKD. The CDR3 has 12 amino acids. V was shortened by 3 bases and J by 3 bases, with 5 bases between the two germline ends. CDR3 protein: CAISDRDTEAFF. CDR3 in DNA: TGTGCCATCAGTGACAGGGACACTGAAGCTTTCTTT.

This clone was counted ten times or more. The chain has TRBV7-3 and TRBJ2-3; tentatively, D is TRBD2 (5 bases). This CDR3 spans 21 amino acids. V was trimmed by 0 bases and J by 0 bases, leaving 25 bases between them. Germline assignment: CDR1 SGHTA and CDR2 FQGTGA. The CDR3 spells CASSLTSPLPWATGSTDTQYF. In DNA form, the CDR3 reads TGTGCCAGCAGCTTAACCTCCCCACTCCCTTGGGCCACGGGGAGCACAGATACGCAGTATTTT.

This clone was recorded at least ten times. The CDR3 sequence: CASSDSGGAYNEQFF. CDR3 DNA: TGTGCCAGCAGTGACTCCGGGGGGGCCTACAATGAGCAGTTCTTC. The chain joins TRBV6-4 to TRBJ2-1; 8 bases are shared with TRBD2. The V gene end was trimmed by 0 bases and the J gene end by 2 bases; junction bases not matched to a gene: 0. CDR3 length: 15 residues. The germline V gene has CDR1 MRHNA and CDR2 SNTAGT.